These 17 T cell receptor beta chains were all obtained from the same sample, sequenced in a study of T cell responses to AZD1222 COVID-19 vaccine. The protocol was immunoSEQ multiplex PCR, while the TCRdb copy is restricted to in-frame clones and leaves out a portion. The sample shows 150,000 to 200,000 clones, 90% of them seen only once. The sequencing used peripheral blood, collected on day 0 of AZD1222 vaccination. These receptor sequences come from an adult in good health.

Worth noting for this clone: Other DNA sequences in this specimen translate into the identical CDR3. The chain carries TRBV9 and TRBJ2-2, with unresolved D. The CDR3 consists of 13 residues. Trimming left V 2 bases short and J 2 bases short, with 4 bases between. Germline V gene sequence: CDR1 SGDLS, CDR2 YYNGEE. The DNA of the CDR3 is TGTGCCAGCAGCGTCCCTAACACCGGGGAGCTGTTTTTT. It encodes CASSVPNTGELFF.

V gene TRBV9 combines with J gene TRBJ2-7; 8 nucleotides match TRBD1. Germline loops: CDR1 SGDLS, CDR2 YYNGEE. Germline trimming cut 1 base from V and 6 bases from J; bases unmatched to any gene: 9. CDR3 length: 15 amino acids. CDR3 loop: CASSVSPGGAGEQYF. The CDR3 DNA is TGTGCCAGCAGCGTATCTCCAGGGGGCGCGGGCGAGCAGTACTTC. The whole variable domain, remainder taken from reference TRBV9 and TRBJ2-7, is DSGVTQTPKHLITATGQRVTLRCSPRSGDLSVYWYQQSLDQGLQFLIQYYNGEERAKGNILERFSAQQFPDLHSELNLSSLELGDSALYFCASSVSPGGAGEQYFGPGTRLTVT.

As to this clone: A junction end diverges from the germline sequence, so it may reflect a read error. The chain couples TRBV7-7 to TRBJ1-4; the D gene is possibly TRBD1 (5 bases). The germline gives CDR1 SSHAT, CDR2 FNYEAQ (reference sequence). The CDR3 has 13 amino acids. The CDR3 DNA sequence: TGTGCTAGCAGCCGGGACCGAAATGAAAAACTGTTTTTT. Protein: CASSRDRNEKLFF.

The CDR3, as DNA: TGCAGCGTTGAAGGGGGAAACACCATATATTTT. It encodes CSVEGGNTIYF. The chain uses TRBV29-1 and TRBJ1-3; D unresolved. The length of the CDR3 is 11 residues. V lost 1 base and J 4 bases, leaving 2 bases between the germline ends. CDR1 and CDR2 from the germline V gene are SQVTM and ANQGSEA.

This chain connects TRBV19 to TRBJ2-7; D may be TRBD1 or TRBD2 (6 bases each). Looked up from germline, CDR1 is LNHDA and CDR2 is SQIVND (reference sequence). The CDR3 has 14 amino acids. Trimming took off 11 bases at V and 7 bases at J, with 24 bases between the two ends. The CDR3 spells CAPLGGTFPWEQYF. The CDR3 region has the DNA TGTGCCCCGCTGGGCGGGACATTCCCCTGGGAGCAGTACTTC.

This rearrangement joins TRBV5-4 to TRBJ2-5, with 13 bases aligning to TRBD2. The ends lost 5 bases at V and 3 bases at J; junction bases unmatched: 7. Germline CDR1 SGHNT, CDR2 YYREEE (reference sequence). This CDR3 is 16 amino acids long. The chain's CDR3 is CASSIGLAGAEETQYF. For the CDR3, the DNA is TGTGCCAGCAGTATCGGACTAGCGGGGGCGGAAGAGACCCAGTACTTC.

V usage is TRBV18 and J usage is TRBJ2-7; 8 bases align to TRBD1. J lost 6 bases, V lost 3 bases, and 16 bases had no gene match. The CDR3 is 17 residues long. CDR1 is KGHSH, CDR2 LQKENI, per germline. The CDR3 DNA is TGTGCCAGCTCACCGGGTGTCATGGACAGGGTTTCGGTCGAGCAGTACTTC. Its protein is CASSPGVMDRVSVEQYF.

This rearrangement joins TRBV19 to TRBJ1-1; D perhaps matches TRBD1 (5 bases). V was shortened by 8 bases and J by 1 base, with 11 bases between the two germline ends. The length of the CDR3 is 13 residues. Looked up from germline, CDR1 is LNHDA and CDR2 is SQIVND (reference sequence). CDR3 residues: CASSQQANTEAFF. The DNA of the CDR3 is TGTGCCAGTTCCCAACAGGCGAACACTGAAGCTTTCTTT.

This chain connects TRBV2 to TRBJ1-2; possibly TRBD1 for D (6 bases). The germline gives CDR1 SNHLY, CDR2 FYNNEI. Trimming cost V 9 bases and J 2 bases, with 13 bases left between them. CDR3 length: 13 amino acids. The chain's CDR3 is CARVQGENYGYTF. In DNA, the CDR3 is TGTGCCAGGGTACAGGGAGAGAACTATGGCTACACCTTC.

The chain links TRBV6-2 or TRBV6-3 to TRBJ2-7; 9 positions match TRBD1. This CDR3 is 15 amino acids long. The V segment lost 2 bases and the J segment 0 bases; nucleotides outside the gene matches: 2. Germline CDR1 MNHEY, CDR2 SVGEGT. This CDR3 is CASSYRDRASYEQYF. As DNA, the CDR3 is TGTGCCAGCAGTTACAGGGACAGGGCCTCCTACGAGCAGTACTTC.

The genes are TRBV5-1 and TRBJ1-6, with D maybe TRBD1 (5 bases). CDR3 length: 14 amino acids. Germline V gene sequence: CDR1 SGHRS, CDR2 YFSETQ. The V gene lost 5 bases and the J gene lost 8 bases, with 14 bases spanning the gap. The CDR3 sequence is CASREGPADSPLHF. DNA of the CDR3: TGCGCCAGCAGAGAGGGACCGGCAGATTCACCCCTCCACTTT.

This clone appeared a few times. The chain links TRBV29-1 to TRBJ1-1, with 10 bases aligning to TRBD1. V lost 7 bases, J lost 3 bases, and 2 bases stayed unmatched. Germline CDR1 reads SQVTM; CDR2 reads ANQGSEA. This CDR3 spans 12 amino acids. CDR3 residues: CSAGQGHTEAFF. The CDR3 coding sequence is TGCAGCGCGGGACAGGGGCACACTGAAGCTTTCTTT.

The chain is built from TRBV5-6 and TRBJ2-5; the D is unclear. The CDR3 runs 14 residues. The ends were cut back, 4 bases at V and 4 bases at J, with 14 bases in the middle. Germline V gives CDR1 SGHDT, CDR2 YYEEEE. The CDR3 protein is CASSPGFPAETQYF. DNA of the CDR3: TGTGCCAGCAGCCCCGGGTTTCCAGCAGAGACCCAGTACTTC.

This sequence joins TRBV6-2 or TRBV6-3 and TRBJ2-7; D is perhaps TRBD1 (6 bases). V was cut by 2 bases and J by 3 bases, with 20 bases left in between. Germline CDR1 reads MNHEY; CDR2 reads SVGEGT. The length of the CDR3 is 17 residues. The CDR3 DNA is TGTGCCAGCAGTTACCGCTCATCCGGGCAGGGGATCTACGAGCAGTACTTC. Translated: CASSYRSSGQGIYEQYF.

The V gene is TRBV21-1, the J gene TRBJ2-7; the table gives TRBD1 as D, unverified against the DNA. TRBV21-1 is labeled a pseudogene. The CDR3 sequence is 14 residues long. CDR3 in DNA: TGTGCCAGCAGCAAGGGGTCCAGGGCCCACGAGCAGTACTTC. Translation gives CASSKGSRAHEQYF.

The chain combines TRBV11-2 with TRBJ2-7; D call uncertain. The CDR3 runs 11 residues. V was clipped by 5 bases and J by 7 bases, with 9 bases between them. Germline CDR1 SGHAT, CDR2 FQNNGV. The DNA for the CDR3 is TGTGCCAGCAGCCACCTTGGAGAGCAGTACTTC. As protein: CASSHLGEQYF.

The chain recombines TRBV7-2 with TRBJ2-3; D may match TRBD1 or TRBD2 (5 bases each). In germline, CDR1 is SGHTA, CDR2 FQGNSA. Deletions cut 1 base from V and 9 bases from J, with 20 bases between. The CDR3 covers 16 residues. The CDR3 DNA follows: TGTGCCAGCAGCTTAGGGCAGGGACGGGCGCCGGGCACGCAGTATTTT. It specifies CASSLGQGRAPGTQYF.